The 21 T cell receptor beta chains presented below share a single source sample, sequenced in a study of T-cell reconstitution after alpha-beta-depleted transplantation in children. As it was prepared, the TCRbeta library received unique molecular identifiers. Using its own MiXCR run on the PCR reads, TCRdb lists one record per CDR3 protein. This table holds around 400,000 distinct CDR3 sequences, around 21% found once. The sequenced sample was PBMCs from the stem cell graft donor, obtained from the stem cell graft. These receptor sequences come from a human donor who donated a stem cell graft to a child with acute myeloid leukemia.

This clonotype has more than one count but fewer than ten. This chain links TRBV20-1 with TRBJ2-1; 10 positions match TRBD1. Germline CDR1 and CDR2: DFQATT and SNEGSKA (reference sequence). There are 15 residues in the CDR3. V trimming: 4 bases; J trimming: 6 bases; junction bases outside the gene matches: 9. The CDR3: CSAMNPGTGVNEQFF. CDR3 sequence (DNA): TGCAGTGCTATGAACCCCGGGACAGGGGTCAATGAGCAGTTCTTC.

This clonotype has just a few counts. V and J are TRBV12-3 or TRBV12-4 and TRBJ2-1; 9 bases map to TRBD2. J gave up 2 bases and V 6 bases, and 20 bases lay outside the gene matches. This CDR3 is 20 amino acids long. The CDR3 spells CASSPGGGSGRGAPYNEQFF. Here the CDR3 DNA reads TGTGCCAGCAGCCCGGGCGGGGGTAGCGGGAGAGGAGCCCCCTACAATGAGCAGTTCTTC.

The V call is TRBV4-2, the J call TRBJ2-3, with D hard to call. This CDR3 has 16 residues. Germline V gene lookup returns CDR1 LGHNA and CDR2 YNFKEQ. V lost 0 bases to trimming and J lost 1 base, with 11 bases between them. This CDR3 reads CASSQDAILRTDTQYF. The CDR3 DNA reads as TGTGCCAGCAGCCAAGATGCCATACTTCGCACAGATACGCAGTATTTT.

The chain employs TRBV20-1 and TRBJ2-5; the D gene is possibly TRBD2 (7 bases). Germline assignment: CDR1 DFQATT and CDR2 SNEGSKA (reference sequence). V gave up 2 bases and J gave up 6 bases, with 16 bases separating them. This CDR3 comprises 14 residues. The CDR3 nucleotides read TGCAGTGCTAGAATATCGGGGGGCGGAAAGACCCAGTACTTC. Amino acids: CSARISGGGKTQYF.

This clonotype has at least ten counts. The CDR3 DNA reads as TGTGCCACCAGTGATGCCTACACTGAAGCTTTCTTT. Translation: CATSDAYTEAFF. This chain uses TRBV24-1 with TRBJ1-1; D is uncertain. This CDR3 has 12 residues. Between the trimmed V and J ends, which lost 3 bases and 3 bases, there was a span of 4 bases. Germline V lookup: CDR1 KGHDR, CDR2 SFDVKD.

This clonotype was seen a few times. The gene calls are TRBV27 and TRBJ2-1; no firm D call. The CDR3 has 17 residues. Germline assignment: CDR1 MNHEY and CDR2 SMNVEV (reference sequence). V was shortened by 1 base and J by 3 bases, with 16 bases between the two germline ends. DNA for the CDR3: TGTGCCAGCAGTTTATTGGGCCCCCCTCCCCTCTACAATGAGCAGTTCTTC. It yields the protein CASSLLGPPPLYNEQFF.

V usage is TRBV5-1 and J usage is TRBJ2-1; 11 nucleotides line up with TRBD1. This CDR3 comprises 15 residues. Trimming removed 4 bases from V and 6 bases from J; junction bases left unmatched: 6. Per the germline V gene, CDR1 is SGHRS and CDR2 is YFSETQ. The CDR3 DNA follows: TGCGCCAGCAGCCAGACCGGGACAGGGGGCAATGAGCAGTTCTTC. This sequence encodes CASSQTGTGGNEQFF.

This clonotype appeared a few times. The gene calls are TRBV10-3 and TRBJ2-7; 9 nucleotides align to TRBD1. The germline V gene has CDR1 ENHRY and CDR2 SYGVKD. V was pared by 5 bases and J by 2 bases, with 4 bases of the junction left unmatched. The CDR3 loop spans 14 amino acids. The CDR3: CAISPGTGPYEQYF. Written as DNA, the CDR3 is TGTGCCATCAGTCCCGGGACAGGGCCCTACGAGCAGTACTTC.

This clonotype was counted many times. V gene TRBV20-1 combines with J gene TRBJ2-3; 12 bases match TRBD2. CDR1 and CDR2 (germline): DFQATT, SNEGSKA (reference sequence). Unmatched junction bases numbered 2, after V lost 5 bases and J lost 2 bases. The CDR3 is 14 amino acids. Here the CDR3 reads CSAGLAGTTDTQYF. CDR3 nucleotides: TGCAGTGCTGGACTAGCGGGGACCACAGATACGCAGTATTTT.

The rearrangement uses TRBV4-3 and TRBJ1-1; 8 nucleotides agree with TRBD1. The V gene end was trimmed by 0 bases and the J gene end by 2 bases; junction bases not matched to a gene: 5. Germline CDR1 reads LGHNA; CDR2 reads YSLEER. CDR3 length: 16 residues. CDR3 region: CASSQETGGGNTEAFF. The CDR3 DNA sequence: TGCGCCAGCAGCCAAGAAACAGGGGGAGGCAACACTGAAGCTTTCTTT.

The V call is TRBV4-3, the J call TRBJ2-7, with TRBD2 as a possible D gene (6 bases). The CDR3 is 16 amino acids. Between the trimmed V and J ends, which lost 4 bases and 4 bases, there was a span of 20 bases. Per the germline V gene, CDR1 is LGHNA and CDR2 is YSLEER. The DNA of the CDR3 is TGCGCCAGCAGCCTCGCCTCCGGGACTGGCGCTTACGAGCAGTACTTC. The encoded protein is CASSLASGTGAYEQYF.

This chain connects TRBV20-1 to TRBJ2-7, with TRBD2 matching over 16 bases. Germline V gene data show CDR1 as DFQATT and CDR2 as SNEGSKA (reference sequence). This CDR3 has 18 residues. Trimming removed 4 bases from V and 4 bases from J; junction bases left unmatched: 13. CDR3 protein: CSATPLGLAGGPSYEQYF. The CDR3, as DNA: TGCAGTGCTACGCCTTTGGGACTAGCGGGAGGGCCTTCATACGAGCAGTACTTC.

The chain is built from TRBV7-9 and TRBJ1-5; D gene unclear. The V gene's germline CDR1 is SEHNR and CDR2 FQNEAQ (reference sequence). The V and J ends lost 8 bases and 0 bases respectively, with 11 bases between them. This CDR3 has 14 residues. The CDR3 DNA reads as TGTGCCAGCCCTCCCAGAGATAGCAATCAGCCCCAGCATTTT. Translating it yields CASPPRDSNQPQHF.

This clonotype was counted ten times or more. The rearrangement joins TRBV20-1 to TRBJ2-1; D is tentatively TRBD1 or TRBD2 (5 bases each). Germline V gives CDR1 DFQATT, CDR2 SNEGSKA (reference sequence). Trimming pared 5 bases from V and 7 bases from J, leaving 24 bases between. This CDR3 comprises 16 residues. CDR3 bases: TGCAGTGCTGGGGTAGGGGAGTCGGGTCAGGTTAATGAGCAGTTCTTC. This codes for CSAGVGESGQVNEQFF.

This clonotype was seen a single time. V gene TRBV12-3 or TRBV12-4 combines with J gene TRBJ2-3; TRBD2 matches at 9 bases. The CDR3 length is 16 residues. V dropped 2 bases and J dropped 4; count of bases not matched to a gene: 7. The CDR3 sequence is CASSLSPGLAPDTQYF. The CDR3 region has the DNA TGTGCCAGCAGTTTAAGCCCGGGACTAGCTCCAGATACGCAGTATTTT.

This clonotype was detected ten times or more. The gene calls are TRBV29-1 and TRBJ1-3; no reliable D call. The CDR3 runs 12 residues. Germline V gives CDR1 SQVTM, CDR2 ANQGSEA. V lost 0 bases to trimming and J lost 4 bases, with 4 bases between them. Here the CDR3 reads CSVEEKGNTIYF. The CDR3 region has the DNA TGCAGCGTTGAAGAGAAGGGAAACACCATATATTTT. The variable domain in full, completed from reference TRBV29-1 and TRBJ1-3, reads SAVISQKPSRDICQRGTSLTIQCQVDSQVTMMFWYRQQPGQSLTLIATANQGSEATYESGFVIDKFPISRPNLTFSTLTVSNMSPEDSSIYLCSVEEKGNTIYFGEGSWLTVV.

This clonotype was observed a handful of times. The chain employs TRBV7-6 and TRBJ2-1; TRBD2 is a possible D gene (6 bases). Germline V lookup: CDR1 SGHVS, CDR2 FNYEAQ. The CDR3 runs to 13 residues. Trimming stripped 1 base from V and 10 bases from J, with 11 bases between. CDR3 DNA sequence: TGTGCCAGCAGCTTAGGGGGGGTGACAGAGCAGTTCTTC. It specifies CASSLGGVTEQFF.

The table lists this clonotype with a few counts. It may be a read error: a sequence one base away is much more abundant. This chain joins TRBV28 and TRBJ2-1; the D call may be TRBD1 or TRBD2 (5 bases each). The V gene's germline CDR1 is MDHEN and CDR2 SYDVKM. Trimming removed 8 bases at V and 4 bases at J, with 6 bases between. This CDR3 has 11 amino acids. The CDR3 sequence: CASGGYNEQFF. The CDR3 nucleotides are TGTGCCAGCGGGGGATACAATGAGCAGTTCTTC.

The CDR3 coding sequence is TGCGCCAGCAGCCAATTACTACAGCGGGAGACCTACAATGAGCAGTTCTTC. Translated, it gives CASSQLLQRETYNEQFF. V usage is TRBV4-3 and J usage is TRBJ2-1, with 8 bases that match TRBD2. This CDR3 has 17 residues. The germline CDR1 and CDR2 sequences are LGHNA and YSLEER. The V segment lost 2 bases and the J segment 2 bases; nucleotides outside the gene matches: 8.

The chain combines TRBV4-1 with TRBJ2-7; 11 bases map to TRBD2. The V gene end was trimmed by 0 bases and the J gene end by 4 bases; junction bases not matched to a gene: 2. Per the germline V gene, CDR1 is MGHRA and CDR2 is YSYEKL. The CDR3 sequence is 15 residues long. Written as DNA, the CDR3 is TGCGCCAGCAGCCAAGACAGACTAGCGGGGTACGAGCAGTACTTC. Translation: CASSQDRLAGYEQYF.

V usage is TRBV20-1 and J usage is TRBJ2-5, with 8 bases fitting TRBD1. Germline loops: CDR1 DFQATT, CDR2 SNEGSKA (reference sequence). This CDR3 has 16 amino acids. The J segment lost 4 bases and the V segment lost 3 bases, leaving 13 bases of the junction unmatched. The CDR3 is CSASGNRGSVGETQYF. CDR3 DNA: TGCAGTGCTAGTGGGAACAGGGGGTCGGTAGGAGAGACCCAGTACTTC.